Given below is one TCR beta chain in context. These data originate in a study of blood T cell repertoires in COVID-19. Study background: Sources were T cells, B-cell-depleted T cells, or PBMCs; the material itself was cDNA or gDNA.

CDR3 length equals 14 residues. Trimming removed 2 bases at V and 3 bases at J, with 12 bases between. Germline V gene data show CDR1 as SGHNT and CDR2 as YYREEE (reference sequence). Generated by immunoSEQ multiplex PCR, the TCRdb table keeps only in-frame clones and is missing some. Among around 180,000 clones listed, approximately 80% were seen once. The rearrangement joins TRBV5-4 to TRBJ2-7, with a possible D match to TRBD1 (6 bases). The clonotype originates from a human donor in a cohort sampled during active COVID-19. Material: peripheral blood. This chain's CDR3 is CASSFEDSSYEQYF. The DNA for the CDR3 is TGTGCCAGCAGCTTCGAGGACAGCAGCTACGAGCAGTACTTC.